Shown below are 30 T cell receptor beta chains from a single sample sequenced in a study of OX40 agonist ivuxolimab in advanced cancers. Repertoires were generated with immunoSEQ multiplex PCR, while TCRdb's copy carries only in-frame clones and drops some. The table has 40,000 or so clones, 89% seen once; the top ten hold around 0.5%. The input for sequencing was CD4+ or CD8+ T cells sorted from blood, taken in a trial of the OX40 agonist ivuxolimab. These receptors all come from an adult with an advanced solid tumor such as melanoma, head and neck, liver or kidney cancer.

The J gene is TRBJ1-1, the V gene TRBV6-6, with D uncertain. Germline V gives CDR1 MNHNY, CDR2 SVGAGI (reference sequence). The length of the CDR3 is 13 residues. Trimming took off 6 bases at V and 4 bases at J, with 12 bases between the two ends. The CDR3 DNA reads as TGTGCCAGCAGCCAGACCCCGGGCACTGAAGCTTTCTTT. It codes for CASSQTPGTEAFF.

This chain links TRBV2 with TRBJ2-2; 10 bases agree with TRBD1. With V trimmed by 4 bases and J by 8 bases, 13 bases remained unmatched. The CDR3 consists of 17 residues. Per germline, CDR1 SNHLY and CDR2 FYNNEI. The CDR3 DNA reads TGTGCCAGCAGTGCCTATTTCGGGACAGGGGATGCGGGGGAGCTGTTTTTT. Residues: CASSAYFGTGDAGELFF.

The count of this clone is one. The chain uses TRBV5-4 and TRBJ1-2; weak D call: TRBD1 (6 bases). The V gene's germline CDR1 is SGHNT and CDR2 YYREEE (reference sequence). The CDR3 runs 15 residues. V lost 4 bases, J lost 3 bases, and 16 bases lay in between. The CDR3 DNA reads TGTGCCAGCAGCGGCCGGTCGGGGGCCCACTATGGCTACACCTTC. It yields the protein CASSGRSGAHYGYTF. Together with reference TRBV5-4 and TRBJ1-2, the CDR3 gives the full variable domain: ETGVTQSPTHLIKTRGQQVTLRCSSQSGHNTVSWYQQALGQGPQFIFQYYREEENGRGNFPPRFSGLQFPNYSSELNVNALELDDSALYLCASSGRSGAHYGYTFGSGTRLTVV.

The rearrangement uses TRBV7-2 and TRBJ2-3; TRBD2 is a possible D gene (7 bases). The V gene's germline CDR1 is SGHTA and CDR2 FQGNSA. CDR3 length equals 16 residues. V lost 1 base to trimming and J lost 4 bases, with 15 bases between them. The CDR3 region is CASSLVGGASADTQYF. In DNA form, the CDR3 reads TGTGCCAGCAGCTTAGTGGGGGGGGCATCTGCAGATACGCAGTATTTT.

This chain connects TRBV4-3 to TRBJ1-2; TRBD1 matches 7 bases. The length of the CDR3 is 14 residues. J gave up 7 bases and V 0 bases, and 5 bases lay outside the gene matches. The V gene's germline CDR1 is LGHNA and CDR2 YSLEER. CDR3 DNA: TGCGCCAGCAGCCAAGACGACAGGGCAAGTGGCTACACCTTC. Translating it yields CASSQDDRASGYTF.

This clone was found once. In DNA, the CDR3 is TGCAGCGTTGAAAACCCGGGACGGGATCACACTGAAGCTTTCTTT. Translated, it gives CSVENPGRDHTEAFF. V is TRBV29-1 and J is TRBJ1-1; D may be TRBD1 (5 bases). The CDR3 loop spans 15 amino acids. Germline V CDR1 and CDR2: SQVTM, ANQGSEA. Trimming took 2 bases from V and 3 from J, leaving 16 bases between them.

With regard to this clone: Other nucleotide sequences from this sample produce the same CDR3. V gene TRBV29-1 combines with J gene TRBJ1-2; D gene ambiguous. V was trimmed by 4 bases and J by 3 bases, leaving 15 bases between them. The germline gives CDR1 SQVTM, CDR2 ANQGSEA. The CDR3 has 14 residues. The CDR3, as DNA: TGCAGCGTTGGGAATCAGGAACCTTACTATGGCTACACCTTC. It yields the protein CSVGNQEPYYGYTF.

About this clone itself: At one boundary the junction diverges from the germline segment, which might be a read error. The chain joins TRBV7-7 to TRBJ1-3; tentative D call: TRBD1 (5 bases). The CDR3 extends over 14 amino acids. CDR1 and CDR2 from the germline V gene are SSHAT and FNYEAQ (reference sequence). The DNA of the CDR3 is TGTGCTAGCAGCCCGGGACGGCAAGGAAACACCATATATTTT. Translating it yields CASSPGRQGNTIYF. Based on the CDR3 plus reference TRBV7-7 and TRBJ1-3, the full variable domain is GAGVSQSPRYKVTKRGQDVTLRCDPISSHATLYWYQQALGQGPEFLTYFNYEAQPDKSGLPSDRFSAERPEGSISTLTIQRTEQRDSAMYRCASSPGRQGNTIYFGEGSWLTVV.

This chain links TRBV7-2 with TRBJ2-5, with 7 positions matching TRBD1. V shed 0 bases and J 5 bases; nucleotides not matched to a gene: 3. The CDR3 extends over 14 amino acids. The germline gives CDR1 SGHTA, CDR2 FQGNSA. The CDR3 reads CASSLATGRETQYF. The CDR3, as DNA: TGTGCCAGCAGCTTAGCGACAGGGCGCGAGACCCAGTACTTC.

The V and J genes are TRBV4-3 and TRBJ1-2, with 9 bases fitting TRBD1. This CDR3 has 15 amino acids. The germline V gene encodes CDR1 LGHNA and CDR2 YSLEER. V dropped 1 base and J dropped 4; count of bases not matched to a gene: 4. The CDR3 DNA reads as TGCGCCAGCAGCCAAGGGCCGGGACAGGGCTATGGCTACACCTTC. Its translation: CASSQGPGQGYGYTF.

The CDR3: CSAHRDPQETQYF. The CDR3 DNA sequence: TGCAGCGCCCATAGGGACCCGCAAGAGACCCAGTACTTC. The V gene is TRBV29-1, the J gene TRBJ2-5; D might be TRBD1 or TRBD2, each matching 5 bases. This CDR3 is 13 amino acids long. Per the germline V gene, CDR1 is SQVTM and CDR2 is ANQGSEA. The V gene lost 7 bases and the J gene lost 2 bases, with 14 bases spanning the gap.

This chain connects TRBV5-4 to TRBJ1-2; D not resolved. The germline gives CDR1 SGHNT, CDR2 YYREEE (reference sequence). This CDR3 comprises 15 residues. Trimming left V 5 bases short and J 2 bases short, with 16 bases between. The CDR3 spells CASSSMQATNYGYTF. In nucleotides, the CDR3 is TGTGCCAGCAGTTCTATGCAAGCTACAAACTATGGCTACACCTTC.

The CDR3 loop is CASSYSFLNTEAFF. The CDR3, as DNA: TGTGCCAGCAGTTACAGCTTTCTGAACACTGAAGCTTTCTTT. The chain joins TRBV7-2 to TRBJ1-1; D gene uncertain. Germline CDR1 and CDR2: SGHTA and FQGNSA. The CDR3 runs to 14 residues. Trimming left V 6 bases short and J 0 bases short, with 11 bases between.

This chain links TRBV5-1 with TRBJ2-1; a weak D match, TRBD1 (6 bases). Germline loops: CDR1 SGHRS, CDR2 YFSETQ. With 0 bases removed from V and 6 bases from J, the gap between germline ends came to 7 bases. The CDR3 is made up of 13 amino acids. CDR3 loop: CASSLGQVNEQFF. The CDR3 DNA sequence: TGCGCCAGCAGCTTGGGACAGGTCAATGAGCAGTTCTTC.

This chain uses TRBV29-1 with TRBJ2-3, with 7 nucleotides matching TRBD1. CDR3 size: 14 residues. Germline CDR1 SQVTM, CDR2 ANQGSEA. V gave up 5 bases and J gave up 3 bases; unmatched junction bases: 8. As DNA, the CDR3 is TGCAGCGTTTCGCCGGGACAGTCTACAGATACGCAGTATTTT. Translation: CSVSPGQSTDTQYF.

The gene calls are TRBV11-2 and TRBJ2-2, with a possible D match to TRBD1 (5 bases). CDR1 and CDR2 (germline): SGHAT, FQNNGV. Trimming cost V 6 bases and J 5 bases, with 7 bases left between them. The CDR3 extends over 12 amino acids. The CDR3 sequence: CASSDSTGELFF. The CDR3 nucleotides read TGTGCCAGCAGTGACAGTACCGGGGAGCTGTTTTTT.

The V call is TRBV19, the J call TRBJ1-3, with 9 positions matching TRBD1. Per germline, CDR1 LNHDA and CDR2 SQIVND (reference sequence). The J segment lost 1 base and the V segment lost 5 bases, leaving 3 bases of the junction unmatched. The CDR3 covers 15 residues. CDR3: CASSETGGSGNTIYF. CDR3 nucleotide sequence: TGTGCCAGTAGTGAGACAGGGGGTTCTGGAAACACCATATATTTT.

The chain combines TRBV7-6 with TRBJ2-5; weak D call: TRBD1 (6 bases). This CDR3 has 12 amino acids. Germline V gene lookup returns CDR1 SGHVS and CDR2 FNYEAQ. The germline V and J ends were trimmed by 3 bases and 10 bases, with 12 bases remaining between them. The CDR3 protein is CASSFQGRDQYF. The CDR3 region has the DNA TGTGCCAGCAGCTTTCAGGGGAGAGACCAGTACTTC.

This chain uses TRBV12-5 with TRBJ2-1; TRBD1 matches 7 bases. Losses at the gene ends were 2 bases for V and 7 bases for J; bases not matched to a gene: 11. CDR3 length: 16 amino acids. Per germline, CDR1 LGHNT and CDR2 FRNRAP. The CDR3 bases are TGTGCTAGTGGTTTGTTGGACAGGCCGTATCCAAATGAGCAGTTCTTC. Amino acids: CASGLLDRPYPNEQFF.

The chain links TRBV2 to TRBJ1-2; D is unresolved. The CDR3 extends over 12 amino acids. V was clipped by 6 bases and J by 2 bases, with 7 bases between them. CDR1 and CDR2 (germline): SNHLY, FYNNEI. CDR3: CASRGENYGYTF. The CDR3 region has the DNA TGTGCCAGCAGAGGAGAAAACTATGGCTACACCTTC.

The chain links TRBV5-4 to TRBJ2-5; 8 positions match TRBD1. The germline V gene has CDR1 SGHNT and CDR2 YYREEE (reference sequence). The CDR3 has 16 amino acids. The V and J ends lost 4 bases and 2 bases, in that order; junction bases with no gene match: 10. As DNA, the CDR3 is TGTGCCAGCAGCCCGGGATGGACAGGGATACAAGAGACCCAGTACTTC. Amino acid sequence: CASSPGWTGIQETQYF.

V gene TRBV7-2 combines with J gene TRBJ1-5, with unresolved D. The CDR3 is made up of 13 amino acids. The germline CDR1 and CDR2 sequences are SGHTA and FQGNSA. Trimming left V 5 bases short and J 4 bases short, with 9 bases between. CDR3 sequence (DNA): TGTGCCAGCAGCCCCGACCAAAATCAGCCCCAGCATTTT. It codes for CASSPDQNQPQHF.

The chain employs TRBV4-2 and TRBJ1-1, with a possible D match to TRBD1 (6 bases). CDR1 and CDR2 from the germline V gene are LGHNA and YNFKEQ. The CDR3 has 15 residues. V shed 4 bases and J shed 6 bases, with 18 bases lying between them. The CDR3 protein is CASSRSGGGGAEAFF. The CDR3, as DNA: TGTGCCAGCAGCCGCTCAGGAGGGGGTGGGGCTGAAGCTTTCTTT.

The chain has TRBV10-3 and TRBJ2-5, with 9 bases identical to TRBD2. The CDR3 loop spans 17 amino acids. Germline CDR1 and CDR2: ENHRY and SYGVKD. V lost 7 bases and J lost 4; bases outside the gene matches: 16. CDR3 sequence (DNA): TGTGCCATCATGGCGGCTAGCGGGGAAGGGGTGAGAGAGACCCAGTACTTC. Residues: CAIMAASGEGVRETQYF.

The chain uses TRBV9 and TRBJ2-7; the match to TRBD2 covers 7 bases. This CDR3 is 14 amino acids long. Germline CDR1 SGDLS, CDR2 YYNGEE. V was pared by 0 bases and J by 3 bases, with 3 bases of the junction left unmatched. The CDR3 protein is CASSVDWGGYEQYF. CDR3 sequence (DNA): TGTGCCAGCAGCGTAGATTGGGGGGGCTACGAGCAGTACTTC.

The chain recombines TRBV5-1 with TRBJ1-2; tentative D call: TRBD1 (6 bases). This CDR3 is 14 amino acids long. Germline CDR1 and CDR2: SGHRS and YFSETQ. Trimming removed 0 bases from V and 6 bases from J, with 12 bases in between. The CDR3 loop reads CASSLAGGADGYTF. CDR3 DNA: TGCGCCAGCAGCTTGGCCGGGGGGGCCGATGGCTACACCTTC.

The chain employs TRBV7-3 and TRBJ2-1; 9 bases align to TRBD1. V dropped 5 bases and J dropped 3; count of bases not matched to a gene: 5. The CDR3 extends over 15 amino acids. Per the germline V gene, CDR1 is SGHTA and CDR2 is FQGTGA. CDR3: CASSPRQGGYNEQFF. In DNA form, the CDR3 reads TGTGCCAGCAGCCCTAGACAGGGGGGCTACAATGAGCAGTTCTTC.

A single count supports this clone. The J gene is TRBJ1-4, the V gene TRBV5-4, with D maybe TRBD1 (5 bases). The germline gives CDR1 SGHNT, CDR2 YYREEE (reference sequence). V dropped 2 bases and J dropped 8 bases, with 10 bases sitting between them. The CDR3 contains 13 residues. CDR3 nucleotide sequence: TGTGCCAGCAGCTTCGGGGGAAACGAAAAACTGTTTTTT. This encodes CASSFGGNEKLFF. Full variable domain (missing parts from reference TRBV5-4 and TRBJ1-4): ETGVTQSPTHLIKTRGQQVTLRCSSQSGHNTVSWYQQALGQGPQFIFQYYREEENGRGNFPPRFSGLQFPNYSSELNVNALELDDSALYLCASSFGGNEKLFFGSGTQLSVL.

J is TRBJ1-1 and V is TRBV7-2; D not certain. The CDR3 runs 14 residues. The V gene's germline CDR1 is SGHTA and CDR2 FQGNSA. V dropped 1 base and J dropped 4 bases, with 10 bases sitting between them. The CDR3 loop is CASSLDLASTEAFF. In DNA, the CDR3 is TGTGCCAGCAGCTTAGACCTAGCGAGCACTGAAGCTTTCTTT.

This sequence joins TRBV7-2 and TRBJ2-2; a weak D match, TRBD1 (6 bases). Trimming removed 6 bases from V and 6 bases from J, with 20 bases in between. The CDR3 loop spans 16 amino acids. Germline loops: CDR1 SGHTA, CDR2 FQGNSA. This CDR3 is CASRAPGQRGSGELFF. The CDR3 DNA reads TGTGCCAGCAGGGCACCTGGACAGCGAGGGTCCGGGGAGCTGTTTTTT.